This T cell receptor beta chain came from a study of CD8+ T cells in alopecia areata. Looking at the study overall: Tofacitinib ran 6 to 18 months, followed by 6 months off drug.

It was cDNA, reverse transcribed from extracted RNA, that served as the sequencing template. Here immunoSEQ multiplex PCR was the method, and the copy in TCRdb shows in-frame clones only, minus some. The sample has 90,000 to 150,000 clones, 58% seen once. CDR1 and CDR2 from the germline V gene are SGHTA and FQGNSA. This CDR3 has 12 amino acids. A few counts support this clone. Its antigen is not known. An end of the junction does not agree with germline; a read error may underlie this. Regarding treatment: oral pan-JAK inhibitor, 5-10 mg twice daily. Study results and limitations: Throughout tofacitinib, many expanded lesional clones continued to persist in scalp and blood. Tofacitinib significantly reduced both scalp clonality and expanded CD8+ clones among the top 100. It was lesional scalp, especially alopecia totalis/universalis, that showed higher clonality than normal scalp.

The TCR originated in a human donor with alopecia areata. The J gene is TRBJ1-1, the V gene TRBV7-2, with TRBD1 as a possible D gene (5 bases). The input for sequencing was CD8+ T cells sorted from blood, taken at week 4, from a patient treated with tofacitinib. The CDR3 coding sequence is TGTGCCAGCAGCCCAGTGGTGTCAGGGATATCCTTT. Protein: CASSPVVSGISF.